This entry concerns a single T cell receptor beta chain. Antigen: not known. The CDR3 is 15 amino acids. The germline gives CDR1 SGHNT, CDR2 YYREEE (reference sequence). V gave up 0 bases and J gave up 4 bases, with 13 bases separating them. Libraries were prepared by immunoSEQ multiplex PCR; TCRdb keeps only in-frame clonotypes and omits some of them. Of roughly 70,000 clones listed, about 83% are singletons. The data derive from a study of OX40 agonist ivuxolimab in advanced cancers. Study observations and caveats: Antigens targeted by the expanded peripheral T cells were not determined. Clonal expansion in partial responders at 0.1-3.0 mg/kg ranked among the lowest.

This chain uses TRBV5-4 with TRBJ2-5; D may be TRBD1 or TRBD2 (5 bases each). Source: CD4+ or CD8+ T cells sorted from blood, taken in a trial of the OX40 agonist ivuxolimab. This receptor was obtained from an adult with an advanced solid tumor such as melanoma, head and neck, liver or kidney cancer. CDR3 loop: CASSLAGRWGETQYF. The DNA of the CDR3 is TGTGCCAGCAGCTTGGCGGGACGATGGGGAGAGACCCAGTACTTC.